This entry features one T cell receptor (beta chain) sequence. What it recognizes is unknown. One entry per CDR3 protein, called by TCRdb with MiXCR from the reads. The repertoire holds about 740,000 distinct CDR3 sequences, with around 30% as singletons. The record originates from a study of T cell repertoires in cytomegalovirus infection. The CDR3 is made up of 14 amino acids. Trimming left V 3 bases short and J 0 bases short, with 9 bases between. The germline gives CDR1 MDHEN, CDR2 SYDVKM. The specimen comprised cultured PBMCs, sampled from culture after CMV antigen stimulation. The sequence was obtained from a human donor in good health (CMV status not recorded). Some clones in this sample may be carry-over from other donors' samples. This chain joins TRBV28 and TRBJ2-7, with D maybe TRBD2 (5 bases). CDR3 residues: CASSFVDSSYEQYF. The CDR3 DNA reads as TGTGCCAGCAGTTTTGTGGACTCCTCCTACGAGCAGTACTTC.